The T cell receptor beta chain under discussion was sequenced for a study of cytomegalovirus exposure and HLA in healthy donors. Study-wide findings and caveats: Accurate HLA-A and HLA-B prediction from TCR beta sequences was reported for most subjects. Productive status was seen about 90% or about 30% of the time for most TCR beta V segments in an earlier analysis.

Trimming cost V 4 bases and J 3 bases; bases outside gene matches: 12. This CDR3 comprises 16 residues. Germline V lookup: CDR1 SGHRS, CDR2 YFSETQ. As concerns this clone: No antigen is known for it.

Donors sampled were nominally healthy, though unrecorded immune exposures were likely. The study ran its PCR with 60 Vbeta and 13 Jbeta primers. Clones were read by immunoSEQ multiplex PCR, and TCRdb kept only the in-frame ones, dropping some. The table includes around 63,000 clones, roughly 80% detected once. The specimen was PBMCs. V is TRBV5-1 and J is TRBJ1-2, with TRBD1 identical over 7 bases. The sequence was obtained from a young woman in good health and CMV-seronegative. The CDR3 nucleotides are TGCGCCAGCAGCCCGGGAGGGGGCGATGGTTACTATGGCTACACCTTC. Translation: CASSPGGGDGYYGYTF.